Relative to its sample, the clone carrying this T cell receptor beta chain is medium-sized. What it recognizes is unknown. As originally analysed: Clinicopathological groups differed in CDR3, with these differences serving to build a distant-metastasis classifier for papillary thyroid cancer. TCRdb called clones again from the PCR reads with MiXCR. TCRdb assigned the V and J calls; the authors' analysis was not used. The top ten hold approximately 10% of the sample, which has approximately 16,000 clones, 30% to 35% seen once. This specimen belongs to a study of metastatic and nonmetastatic thyroid tumors. Study-level points and caveats: Reported TCR beta diversity, measured in blood and tumor, was significantly higher for malignant thyroid tumors than for benign nodules.

Until they underwent thyroid surgery, no patient had received any treatment. The ends were cut back, 1 base at V and 9 bases at J, with 16 bases in the middle. The CDR3 runs to 14 residues. Germline-derived CDR1 and CDR2 are DFQATT and SNEGSKA (reference sequence). This TCR was sampled from a female donor with papillary thyroid cancer or a benign thyroid nodule (not recorded which). Some clones in this sample may be carry-over from other donors' samples. The sample was blood. This chain joins TRBV20-1 and TRBJ1-5; D is possibly TRBD1 (5 bases). This chain's CDR3 is CSARGPGGDGPQHF. The CDR3 DNA is TGCAGTGCTAGAGGCCCCGGGGGGGACGGGCCCCAGCATTTT.